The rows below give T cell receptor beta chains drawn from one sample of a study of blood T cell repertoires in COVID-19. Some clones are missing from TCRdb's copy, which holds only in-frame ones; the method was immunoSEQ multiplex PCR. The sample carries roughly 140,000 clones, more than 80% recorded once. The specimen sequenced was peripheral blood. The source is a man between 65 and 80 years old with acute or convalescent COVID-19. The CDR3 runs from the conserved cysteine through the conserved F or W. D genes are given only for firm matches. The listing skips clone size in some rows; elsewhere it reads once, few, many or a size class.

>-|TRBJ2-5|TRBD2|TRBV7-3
TGTGCCAGCAGCCCCTCCGGACTAGCGGGAGAGGAGACCCAGTACTTC
CASSPSGLAGEETQYF
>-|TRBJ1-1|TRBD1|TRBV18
TGTGCCAGCTCACCAAGCCCCGGACAGGGGGCAGTTAAAGCTTTCTTT
CASSPSPGQGAVKAFF
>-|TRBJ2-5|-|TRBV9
TGTGCCAGCAGCGTAGGTGGCAGTCAAGAGACCCAGTACTTC
CASSVGGSQETQYF
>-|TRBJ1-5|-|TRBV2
TGTGCCAGCAGTGAAGCGAGCACCTATCAGCCCCAGCATTTT
CASSEASTYQPQHF
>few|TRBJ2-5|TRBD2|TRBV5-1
TGCGCCAGCAACATAGCGGGAGGCCCCCAAGAGACCCAGTACTTC
CASNIAGGPQETQYF
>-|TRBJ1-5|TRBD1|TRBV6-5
TGTGCCAGCAGCGAGACAGGGAATAGCAATCAGCCCCAGCATTTT
CASSETGNSNQPQHF
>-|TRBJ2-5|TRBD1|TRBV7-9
TGTGCCAGCAGCCCGTGGGGCACAGGGGGCCAGGAGACCCAGTACTTC
CASSPWGTGGQETQYF
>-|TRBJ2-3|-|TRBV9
TGTGCCAGCAGCGCAGACCCTTGGGGAGGCACAGATACGCAGTATTTT
CASSADPWGGTDTQYF
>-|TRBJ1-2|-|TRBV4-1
TGCGCCAGCAGCCAAGAAGTTCAGGTCTTGGGGCCGCCTGGCTACACCTTC
CASSQEVQVLGPPGYTF
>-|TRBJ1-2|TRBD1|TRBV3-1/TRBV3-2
TGTGCCAGCAGCCATGCGAAGGACAGGGAAAATGGCTACACCTTC
CASSHAKDRENGYTF
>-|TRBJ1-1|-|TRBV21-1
TGTGCCAGCAGCAAAGGGACAGGGGACACTGAAGCTTTCTTT
CASSKGTGDTEAFF
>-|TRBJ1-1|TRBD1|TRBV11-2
TGTGCCAGCAGCTTCCGATTAGTCCAAACGGGACAGCAGAACACTGAAGCTTTCTTT
CASSFRLVQTGQQNTEAFF
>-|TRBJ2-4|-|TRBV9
TGTGCCAGCAGCGTAGGCGAGGGAGAGGGAACCAAAAACATTCAGTACTTC
CASSVGEGEGTKNIQYF
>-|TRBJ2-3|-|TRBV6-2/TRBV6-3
TGTGCCAGCAGTTACGGATTCGGGGGACTCACAGATACGCAGTATTTT
CASSYGFGGLTDTQYF
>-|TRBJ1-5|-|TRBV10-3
TGTGCCATCAGTGGGTGGCCGAACAATCAGCCCCAGCATTTT
CAISGWPNNQPQHF
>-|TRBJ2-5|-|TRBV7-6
TGTGCCAGCAGCTTAGCACAGGGGAGGAAGATAGAGACCCAGTACTTC
CASSLAQGRKIETQYF
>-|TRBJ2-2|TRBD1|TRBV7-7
TGTGCTAGCAGCTTAGTCCCAGGGGGCTTGATCGGGGAGCTGTTTTTT
CASSLVPGGLIGELFF
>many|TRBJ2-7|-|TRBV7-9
TGTGCCAGCAGCCCCCCAGGGTTCCACGAGCAGTACTTC
CASSPPGFHEQYF
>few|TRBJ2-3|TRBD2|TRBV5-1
TGCGCCAGCAGCTCCCCAATCCGACGACTAGCGGGAGGCAGCACAGATACGCAGTATTTT
CASSSPIRRLAGGSTDTQYF
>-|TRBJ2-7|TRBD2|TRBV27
TGTGCCAGCAGGGAAGGACTAGCGGATTCGTACGAGCAGTACTTC
CASREGLADSYEQYF
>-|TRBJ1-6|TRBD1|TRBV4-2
TGTGCCAGCAGCCCATACGCGGACAGGGAGGATTCACCCCTCCACTTT
CASSPYADREDSPLHF
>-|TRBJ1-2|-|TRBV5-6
TGTGCCAGCAGCTTAGACAGGTCGGTTAACTATGGCTACACCTTC
CASSLDRSVNYGYTF
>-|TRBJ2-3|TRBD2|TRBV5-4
TGTGCCAGCCGGAAGGGTAGCGGGGGGGCCCCAGATACGCAGTATTTT
CASRKGSGGAPDTQYF
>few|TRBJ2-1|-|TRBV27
TGTGCCAGCAGTCCACGACAGATACCTTACAATGAGCAGTTCTTC
CASSPRQIPYNEQFF
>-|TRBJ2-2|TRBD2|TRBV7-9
TGTGCCAGCAGCGGCGGGACTAGCGGGAGATTGGGTACCGGGGAGCTGTTTTTT
CASSGGTSGRLGTGELFF
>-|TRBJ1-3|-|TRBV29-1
TGCAGCGTCGGGGACAACGGCTCTGGAAACACCATATATTTT
CSVGDNGSGNTIYF
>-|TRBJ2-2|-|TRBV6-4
TGTGCCAGCAGTGAAAGCTTGGAGCTGTTTTTT
CASSESLELFF
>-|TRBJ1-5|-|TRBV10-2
TGCGCCAGCAGTGATGAGAGATATAGCAATCAGCCCCAGCATTTT
CASSDERYSNQPQHF
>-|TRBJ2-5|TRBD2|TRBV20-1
TGCAGTGCTAGTACGCTAGCGGGAGGGGGACAAGAGACCCAGTACTTC
CSASTLAGGGQETQYF
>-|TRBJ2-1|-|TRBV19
TGTGCCAGTAGTATAGAAGGTTTTCGACCTACTAGCTCCCACAATGAGCAGTTCTTC
CASSIEGFRPTSSHNEQFF
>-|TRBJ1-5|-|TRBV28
TGTGCCAGCAGTCCACAAAGGGGTAATCAGCCCCAGCATTTT
CASSPQRGNQPQHF
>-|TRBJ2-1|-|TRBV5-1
TGCGCCAGCAGCTTGTTGCAAACGAGGGTCAATGAGCAGTTCTTC
CASSLLQTRVNEQFF
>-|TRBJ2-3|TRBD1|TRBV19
TGTGCCAGTAGAAATCCCACCGGGACAGGGACAGATACGCAGTATTTT
CASRNPTGTGTDTQYF
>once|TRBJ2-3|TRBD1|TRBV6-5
TGTGCCCTCCACCGGGACAGGGGTACAGATACGCAGTATTTT
CALHRDRGTDTQYF